Reported below is one TCR beta chain. TCRdb reprocessed the reads via MiXCR and lists one record per CDR3 protein. This table has 200,000 to 300,000 distinct CDR3 sequences, roughly an eighth appearing once. V lost 1 base to trimming and J lost 5 bases; unmatched junction nucleotides: 4. This CDR3 has 14 residues. The germline V gene encodes CDR1 LGHNA and CDR2 YNFKEQ. These data come from a study of T cell repertoires in cytomegalovirus infection. Study context: Public TCR beta signatures marked donors with CMV infection and the matching HLA.

What was sequenced was PBMCs. The TCR was taken from a human donor in good health (CMV status not recorded). Some clones in this sample may be carry-over from other donors' samples. The rearrangement joins TRBV4-2 to TRBJ2-7, with 8 nucleotides matching TRBD1. CDR3 nucleotides: TGTGCCAGCAGCCAAGTAGGACAGGGCAACGAGCAGTACTTC. As protein: CASSQVGQGNEQYF.